The text below deals with one T cell receptor (beta chain). Its antigen is unidentified. The CDR3 contains 16 residues. CDR1 is LNHDA, CDR2 SQIVND, per germline (reference sequence). Trimming cost V 5 bases and J 0 bases; bases outside gene matches: 7. This sample was taken from a study of OX40 agonist ivuxolimab in advanced cancers. Study-wide context: Participants averaged around 60 years of age (range roughly 20 to 90) and were 82.7% male. Partial responses were seen in three patients, one with hepatocellular carcinoma and two with cutaneous melanoma. Whole-study results and caveats: Certain nonresponders additionally had low normalized T-cell clonal expansion. With doses of 0.1 to 3.0 mg/kg, CD4+ and CD8+ blood T cells had undergone clonal expansion by week 6.

Assay used: immunoSEQ multiplex PCR; TCRdb lists only in-frame clones, some missing. The sample holds around 43,000 clones; around nine tenths are singletons and the top ten take about 12%. The clonotype comes from an adult with an advanced solid tumor such as melanoma, head and neck, liver or kidney cancer. This specimen consisted of CD4+ or CD8+ T cells sorted from blood, obtained in a trial of the OX40 agonist ivuxolimab. This chain joins TRBV19 and TRBJ1-3, with 7 positions matching TRBD1. DNA of the CDR3: TGTGCCAGTAGTCCGGACAGGACTTACTCTGGAAACACCATATATTTT. It translates to CASSPDRTYSGNTIYF.